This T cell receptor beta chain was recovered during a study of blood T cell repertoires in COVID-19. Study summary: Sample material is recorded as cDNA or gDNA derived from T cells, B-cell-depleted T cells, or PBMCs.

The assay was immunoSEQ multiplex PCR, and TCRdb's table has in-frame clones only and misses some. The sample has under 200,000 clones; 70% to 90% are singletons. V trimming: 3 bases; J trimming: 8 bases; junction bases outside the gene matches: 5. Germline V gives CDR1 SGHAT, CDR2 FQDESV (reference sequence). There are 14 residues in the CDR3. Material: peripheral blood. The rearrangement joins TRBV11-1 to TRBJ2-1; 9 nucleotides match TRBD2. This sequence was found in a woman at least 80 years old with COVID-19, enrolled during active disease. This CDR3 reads CASSLAGGWYEQFF. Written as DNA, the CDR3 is TGTGCCAGCAGCTTGGCGGGAGGGTGGTATGAGCAGTTCTTC.